These 24 T cell receptor beta chains originate from one sample sequenced in a study of T cells after yellow fever vaccination. TCRdb itself ran the 5' RACE reads through MiXCR, one entry per CDR3 protein. The table records about 330,000 distinct CDR3 sequences, approximately 4% of them present only once. Sequencing was performed on PBMCs, taken 5 days after the yellow fever booster vaccination. These receptor sequences come from a man between 18 and 29 years old who received the YFV17D yellow fever vaccine.

This clonotype was observed at least ten times. The CDR3 protein is CASSQLLGGTDTQYF. The DNA of the CDR3 is TGCGCCAGCAGCCAACTTCTCGGGGGCACAGATACGCAGTATTTT. The chain combines TRBV4-3 with TRBJ2-3, with D possibly being TRBD2 (5 bases). Trimming pared 2 bases from V and 1 base from J, leaving 10 bases between. This CDR3 comprises 15 residues. Germline V gene lookup returns CDR1 LGHNA and CDR2 YSLEER.

This CDR3 is CASSGTVNQPQHF. The DNA of the CDR3 is TGTGCCAGCAGCGGGACAGTTAATCAGCCCCAGCATTTT. V gene TRBV12-3 or TRBV12-4 combines with J gene TRBJ1-5; 7 bases agree with TRBD1. The CDR3 runs to 13 residues. V lost 6 bases, J lost 4 bases, and 3 bases stayed unmatched.

This rearrangement joins TRBV11-2 to TRBJ2-2; a weak D match, TRBD2 (6 bases). CDR1 is SGHAT and CDR2 is FQNNGV in the germline V gene. This CDR3 contains 16 residues. Trimming took 5 bases from V and 4 from J, leaving 17 bases between them. Here the CDR3 DNA reads TGTGCCAGCAGCCCAACAGGAGGGGTACCCACCGGGGAGCTGTTTTTT. Its protein product is CASSPTGGVPTGELFF.

V gene TRBV7-2 combines with J gene TRBJ2-5; D not resolved. The V gene lost 0 bases and the J gene lost 7 bases, with 6 bases spanning the gap. The CDR3 length is 12 residues. The germline V gene has CDR1 SGHTA and CDR2 FQGNSA. The DNA for the CDR3 is TGTGCCAGCAGCTTAGCTACTGGGACCCAGTACTTC. Its translation: CASSLATGTQYF.

The sample holds a few counts of this clonotype. V usage is TRBV18 and J usage is TRBJ2-5; perhaps TRBD2 as D (5 bases). The CDR3 covers 17 residues. Trimming pared 2 bases from V and 1 base from J, leaving 17 bases between. Germline-derived CDR1 and CDR2 are KGHSH and LQKENI. The CDR3 DNA is TGTGCCAGCTCACCAGCGGGCGGAGACCACACCCAAGAGACCCAGTACTTC. Protein product: CASSPAGGDHTQETQYF.

This clonotype was counted ten times or more. The genes are TRBV7-9 and TRBJ2-5; no reliable D call. Germline values: CDR1 SEHNR, CDR2 FQNEAQ (reference sequence). The CDR3 consists of 14 residues. The V end was cut by 3 bases, the J end by 3 bases, with 11 bases between. The chain's CDR3 is CASSFSTGEETQYF. Written as DNA, the CDR3 is TGTGCCAGCAGCTTTAGTACGGGCGAAGAGACCCAGTACTTC.

This clonotype was counted only a few times. The rearrangement uses TRBV7-3 and TRBJ1-1; TRBD1 matches at 12 bases. Germline V lookup: CDR1 SGHTA, CDR2 FQGTGA. The CDR3 covers 15 residues. V shed 5 bases and J 8 bases; nucleotides not matched to a gene: 9. CDR3 DNA: TGTGCCAGCAGCCTGGGACAGGGGGCCTTAGAGGAAGCTTTCTTT. Protein sequence: CASSLGQGALEEAFF.

This clonotype appeared many times. The chain couples TRBV5-1 to TRBJ1-2; possible D gene TRBD1, 6 bases. Germline CDR1 is SGHRS and CDR2 is YFSETQ. The V end lost 9 bases, the J end lost 8 bases, and 17 bases lay between the germline ends. This CDR3 region has 12 residues. In DNA, the CDR3 is TGCGCCACTAAACAGGGTGAGGAGGGCTACACCTTC. Amino acid sequence: CATKQGEEGYTF. Supplemented by reference TRBV5-1 and TRBJ1-2, the full variable domain reads KAGVTQTPRYLIKTRGQQVTLSCSPISGHRSVSWYQQTPGQGLQFLFEYFSETQRNKGNFPGRFSGRQFSNSRSEMNVSTLELGDSALYLCATKQGEEGYTFGSGTRLTVV.

At least ten counts were recorded for this clonotype. The CDR3 loop is CASSLAGRIYQPQHF. CDR3 bases: TGTGCCAGCAGCTTGGCGGGACGGATCTATCAGCCCCAGCATTTT. The chain employs TRBV5-4 and TRBJ1-5, with D possibly matching TRBD1 (5 bases). The germline V gene encodes CDR1 SGHNT and CDR2 YYREEE (reference sequence). The CDR3 length is 15 residues. The ends were cut back, 0 bases at V and 5 bases at J, with 12 bases in the middle.

The chain combines TRBV11-2 with TRBJ2-5; D is undetermined. The germline gives CDR1 SGHAT, CDR2 FQNNGV. Deletions cut 2 bases from V and 3 bases from J, with 7 bases between. This CDR3 contains 13 residues. CDR3 amino acids: CASSLRLEETQYF. The CDR3 DNA reads TGTGCCAGCAGCTTAAGGCTAGAAGAGACCCAGTACTTC. Combining the CDR3 with reference TRBV11-2 and TRBJ2-5 gives the whole variable domain EAGVAQSPRYKIIEKRQSVAFWCNPISGHATLYWYQQILGQGPKLLIQFQNNGVVDDSQLPKDRFSAERLKGVDSTLKIQPAKLEDSAVYLCASSLRLEETQYFGPGTRLLVL.

This clonotype was counted only a few times. This chain links TRBV6-1 with TRBJ1-5; TRBD1 agrees at 7 bases. Trimming removed 3 bases from V and 4 bases from J; junction bases left unmatched: 3. Germline-derived CDR1 and CDR2 are MNHNS and SASEGT. The CDR3 runs 14 residues. DNA of the CDR3: TGTGCCAGCAGTGAGGGACAGCTTAATCAGCCCCAGCATTTT. This encodes CASSEGQLNQPQHF.

The chain is built from TRBV30 and TRBJ2-5; D call uncertain. CDR1 GTSNPN and CDR2 SVGIG come from the germline V gene (reference sequence). V lost 1 base and J 5 bases, leaving 8 bases between the germline ends. There are 12 residues in the CDR3. CDR3 in amino acids: CAWSGGGETQYF. The CDR3 DNA is TGTGCCTGGAGTGGGGGTGGGGAGACCCAGTACTTC.

Ten or more counts support this clonotype. The chain couples TRBV18 to TRBJ2-6; TRBD1 matches at 7 bases. CDR1 is KGHSH, CDR2 LQKENI, per germline. The CDR3 consists of 17 residues. After removal of 4 bases from V and 2 bases from J, the junction contained 8 bases not matched to a gene. CDR3 in amino acids: CASSRQGSLTGANVLTF. CDR3 nucleotides: TGTGCCAGCTCACGACAGGGATCGTTAACTGGGGCCAACGTCCTGACTTTC.

This clonotype has only a few counts. This rearrangement joins TRBV7-2 to TRBJ2-1, with a weak D call TRBD1 (6 bases). The CDR3 has 13 amino acids. CDR1 and CDR2 (germline): SGHTA, FQGNSA. V was pared by 5 bases and J by 8 bases, with 13 bases between. The CDR3 bases are TGTGCCAGCAGCCGATGGACAGCTGATGAGCAGTTCTTC. Protein sequence: CASSRWTADEQFF.

This clonotype was observed a handful of times. The chain is built from TRBV14 and TRBJ2-2; 8 nucleotides match TRBD1. V lost 4 bases, J lost 4 bases, and 2 bases stayed unmatched. CDR3 length: 14 residues. Germline V gene sequence: CDR1 SGHDN, CDR2 FVKESK. This CDR3 is CASSRTGSTGELFF. CDR3 nucleotide sequence: TGTGCCAGCAGCCGGACAGGGTCCACCGGGGAGCTGTTTTTT.

This clonotype was found many times. This rearrangement joins TRBV12-3 or TRBV12-4 to TRBJ2-1; D is perhaps TRBD2 (5 bases). The V and J ends lost 2 bases and 0 bases respectively, with 5 bases between them. CDR3 size: 14 residues. The CDR3 DNA sequence: TGTGCCAGCAGTTTACGGGACTCCTACAATGAGCAGTTCTTC. Residues: CASSLRDSYNEQFF.

The rearrangement uses TRBV19 and TRBJ2-5; D gene ambiguous. The germline V and J ends were trimmed by 3 bases and 4 bases, with 9 bases remaining between them. The CDR3 contains 13 residues. CDR1 LNHDA and CDR2 SQIVND come from the germline V gene (reference sequence). Written as DNA, the CDR3 is TGTGCCAGTAGTATCGACCTGAGAGAGACCCAGTACTTC. Translated, it gives CASSIDLRETQYF.

V is TRBV18 and J is TRBJ1-1; 8 bases are a match to TRBD1. Looked up from germline, CDR1 is KGHSH and CDR2 is LQKENI. Losses at the gene ends were 4 bases for V and 6 bases for J; bases not matched to a gene: 7. The CDR3 consists of 14 residues. The CDR3 DNA sequence: TGTGCCAGCTCACGTACAGGGGGAAGCGCTGAAGCTTTCTTT. Its translation: CASSRTGGSAEAFF.

This chain links TRBV9 with TRBJ2-3; D gene unclear. CDR3 length: 15 amino acids. Germline V lookup: CDR1 SGDLS, CDR2 YYNGEE. V was pared by 3 bases and J by 6 bases, with 17 bases between. Written as DNA, the CDR3 is TGTGCCAGCAGCGCCAACTCACCATCGGGTGATACGCAGTATTTT. Amino acids: CASSANSPSGDTQYF.

This rearrangement joins TRBV29-1 to TRBJ1-1, with a weak D call TRBD1 (5 bases). V lost 7 bases and J 3 bases, leaving 12 bases between the germline ends. Germline lookup yields CDR1 SQVTM and CDR2 ANQGSEA. This CDR3 comprises 12 residues. The DNA of the CDR3 is TGCAGCGCCCCTGCGGGGGACACTGAAGCTTTCTTT. Its translation: CSAPAGDTEAFF.

This clonotype was picked up a small number of times. The chain joins TRBV7-3 to TRBJ2-6, with 9 positions matching TRBD1. From germline, CDR1 is SGHTA and CDR2 FQGTGA. The CDR3 consists of 17 residues. The V segment lost 5 bases and the J segment 2 bases; nucleotides outside the gene matches: 7. The CDR3, as DNA: TGTGCCAGCAGCGTTACAGGGGGCCGGGCTGGGGCCAACGTCCTGACTTTC. Translated, it gives CASSVTGGRAGANVLTF.

This clonotype was recorded many times. The gene calls are TRBV11-2 and TRBJ2-1; 8 bases are a match to TRBD1. CDR3 size: 14 residues. CDR1 is SGHAT and CDR2 is FQNNGV in the germline V gene. With 0 bases clipped from V and 7 bases from J, the junction kept 2 bases outside the gene matches. CDR3 sequence reads: CASSLDRGQNEQFF. The CDR3 nucleotides are TGTGCCAGCAGCTTAGACAGGGGGCAGAATGAGCAGTTCTTC.

This clonotype was seen a handful of times. V is TRBV7-8 and J is TRBJ2-3; weak D call: TRBD2 (5 bases). The CDR3 covers 15 residues. V was trimmed by 3 bases and J by 2 bases, leaving 12 bases between them. The germline gives CDR1 SGHVS, CDR2 FQNEAQ. CDR3 amino acids: CASSFSRGNTDTQYF. CDR3 coding DNA: TGTGCCAGCAGCTTTTCCCGGGGAAACACAGATACGCAGTATTTT.

Many counts were recorded for this clonotype. This chain uses TRBV27 with TRBJ2-7; a possible D gene is TRBD1 (7 bases). The CDR3 is 13 residues long. Trimming pared 10 bases from V and 4 bases from J, leaving 17 bases between. CDR1 is MNHEY, CDR2 SMNVEV, per germline (reference sequence). Here the CDR3 reads CATNIRGAYEQYF. CDR3 sequence (DNA): TGTGCCACCAACATCAGGGGGGCATACGAGCAGTACTTC.